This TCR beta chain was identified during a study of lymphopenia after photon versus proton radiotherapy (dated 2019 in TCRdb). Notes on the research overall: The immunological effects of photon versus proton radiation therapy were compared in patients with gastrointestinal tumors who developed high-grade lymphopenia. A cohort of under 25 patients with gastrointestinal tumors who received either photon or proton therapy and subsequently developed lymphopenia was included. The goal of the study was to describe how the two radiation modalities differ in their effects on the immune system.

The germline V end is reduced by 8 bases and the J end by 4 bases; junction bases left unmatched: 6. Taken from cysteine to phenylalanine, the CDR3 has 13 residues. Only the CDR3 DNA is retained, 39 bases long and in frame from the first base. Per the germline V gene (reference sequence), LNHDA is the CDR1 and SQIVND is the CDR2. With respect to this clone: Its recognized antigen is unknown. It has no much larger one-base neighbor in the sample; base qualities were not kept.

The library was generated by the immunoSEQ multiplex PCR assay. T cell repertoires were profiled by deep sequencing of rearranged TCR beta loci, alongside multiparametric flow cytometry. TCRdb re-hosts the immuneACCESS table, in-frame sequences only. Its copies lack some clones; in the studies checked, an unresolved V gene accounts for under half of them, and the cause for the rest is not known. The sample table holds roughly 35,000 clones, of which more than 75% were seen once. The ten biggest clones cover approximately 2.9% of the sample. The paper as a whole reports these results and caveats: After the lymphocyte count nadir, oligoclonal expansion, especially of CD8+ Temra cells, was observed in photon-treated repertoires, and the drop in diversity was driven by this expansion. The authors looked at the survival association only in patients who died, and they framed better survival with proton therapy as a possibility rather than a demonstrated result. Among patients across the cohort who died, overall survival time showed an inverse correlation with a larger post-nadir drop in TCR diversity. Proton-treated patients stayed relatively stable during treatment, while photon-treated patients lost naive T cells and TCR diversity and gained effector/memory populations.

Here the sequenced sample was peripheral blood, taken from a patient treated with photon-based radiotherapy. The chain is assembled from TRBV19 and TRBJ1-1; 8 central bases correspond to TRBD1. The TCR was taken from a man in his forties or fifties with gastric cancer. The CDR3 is CASVVTGGTEAFF. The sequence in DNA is TGTGCCAGTGTCGTAACAGGGGGCACTGAAGCTTTCTTT.